The 13 T cell receptor beta chains below were found in one sample sequenced in a study of response to subunit inactivated influenza vaccine (dated 2018 in TCRdb). Library generation was performed with RT-PCR. Instrument used: Illumina HiSeq 2500. Clones were called with MiXCR by TCRdb after fastp trimmed the public reads at Q25, and only in-frame beta chains were retained. Entries are consolidated by CDR3 protein sequence, retaining the most common genes and DNA. The table for this sample lists about 540,000 distinct CDR3 sequences; roughly 25% of them were counted only once. The top ten constitute 2.5% to 3% of the sample. The data also belong to a second study, concerning T cells expressing NK-cell markers. From that second study: The TCR beta cDNA libraries were made using 5'RACE template switching, a step that added both a universal primer site and unique molecular identifiers.

Sequenced here: CD4+ T cells sorted from PBMCs, sampled 11 to 12 days after vaccination. These receptors all stem from a man in his fifties or sixties who received an inactivated influenza vaccine. Donor details come from another sample of the same person, matched by shared clones.

In its sample, this clonotype was seen a few times. The chain has TRBV12-3 or TRBV12-4 and TRBJ2-2; TRBD2 is a possible D gene (5 bases). Trimming took 1 base from V and 5 from J, leaving 11 bases between them. This CDR3 contains 15 residues. In DNA, the CDR3 is TGTGCCAGCAGTTTAGTTAGCAGAGGGACCGGGGAGCTGTTTTTT. Translated, it gives CASSLVSRGTGELFF.

In its sample, this clonotype was seen a few times. V gene TRBV20-1 combines with J gene TRBJ2-4, with D possibly matching TRBD2 (5 bases). Germline CDR1 is DFQATT and CDR2 is SNEGSKA (reference sequence). Trimming took 8 bases from V and 6 from J, leaving 17 bases between them. The CDR3 covers 13 residues. CDR3 DNA sequence: TGCAGTAGCCCCCCCAGACGGGGAAACATTCAGTACTTC. It yields the protein CSSPPRRGNIQYF.

The V and J genes are TRBV7-2 and TRBJ2-5; D not certain. CDR1 and CDR2 (germline): SGHTA, FQGNSA. V was cut by 4 bases and J by 4 bases, with 7 bases left in between. This CDR3 contains 12 residues. The CDR3 sequence is CASSSLVETQYF. In DNA, the CDR3 is TGTGCCAGCAGCTCCCTCGTAGAGACCCAGTACTTC. Full variable domain (rest looked up from reference TRBV7-2 and TRBJ2-5): GAGVSQSPSNKVTEKGKDVELRCDPISGHTALYWYRQSLGQGLEFLIYFQGNSAPDKSGLPSDRFSAERTGGSVSTLTIQRTQQEDSAVYLCASSSLVETQYFGPGTRLLVL.

The chain carries TRBV12-3 or TRBV12-4 and TRBJ1-1; 9 bases align to TRBD1. The V segment lost 5 bases and the J segment 7 bases; nucleotides outside the gene matches: 2. This CDR3 is built from 12 residues. CDR3 coding DNA: TGTGCCAGCAGTAGGGGACAGGGTGAAGCTTTCTTT. Translation gives CASSRGQGEAFF.

This chain joins TRBV29-1 and TRBJ2-3; D possibly corresponds to TRBD1 (6 bases). Looked up from germline, CDR1 is SQVTM and CDR2 is ANQGSEA. The CDR3 totals 13 residues. Trimming left V 6 bases short and J 1 base short, with 11 bases between. The CDR3 DNA is TGCAGCGTAGGACAGAGCGGCACAGATACGCAGTATTTT. It is translated as CSVGQSGTDTQYF.

The chain employs TRBV20-1 and TRBJ2-3; TRBD2 is a possible D gene (5 bases). Germline-derived CDR1 and CDR2 are DFQATT and SNEGSKA (reference sequence). Deletions cut 5 bases from V and 2 bases from J, with 17 bases between. The CDR3 has 15 amino acids. CDR3: CSAGEEVGVTDTQYF. The CDR3 nucleotides are TGCAGTGCTGGCGAGGAGGTTGGGGTCACAGATACGCAGTATTTT.

This clonotype was observed a few times. The chain links TRBV14 to TRBJ2-7; 8 bases map to TRBD1. Germline V gene sequence: CDR1 SGHDN, CDR2 FVKESK. The CDR3 is 14 residues long. Trimming cost V 6 bases and J 3 bases; bases outside gene matches: 7. CDR3: CASRRPGQVYEQYF. CDR3 in DNA: TGTGCCAGCAGACGTCCGGGACAGGTCTACGAGCAGTACTTC.

This clonotype came up once. The rearrangement joins TRBV3-1 to TRBJ1-1, with TRBD1 identical over 8 bases. Germline V gene lookup returns CDR1 LGHDT and CDR2 YNNKEL (reference sequence). With 1 base clipped from V and 3 bases from J, the junction kept 4 bases outside the gene matches. This CDR3 has 15 amino acids. CDR3 bases: TGTGCCAGCAGCCAAGGGACAGGGAAGGACACTGAAGCTTTCTTT. It encodes CASSQGTGKDTEAFF.

V and J are TRBV20-1 and TRBJ2-7; 8 bases map to TRBD1. The CDR3 sequence is 12 residues long. CDR1 DFQATT and CDR2 SNEGSKA come from the germline V gene (reference sequence). The J segment lost 3 bases and the V segment lost 6 bases, leaving 4 bases of the junction unmatched. The CDR3 spells CSARDRRYEQYF. The DNA of the CDR3 is TGCAGTGCGCGGGACAGGCGCTACGAGCAGTACTTC.

This clonotype was detected only a few times. The chain is built from TRBV7-9 and TRBJ2-5; D unclear. V lost 5 bases and J lost 5, with 18 bases in between. Germline CDR1 and CDR2: SEHNR and FQNEAQ (reference sequence). CDR3 length: 15 amino acids. CDR3 amino acids: CASSTLSGRRETQYF. The CDR3, as DNA: TGTGCCAGCAGCACACTCAGTGGACGGCGGGAGACCCAGTACTTC.

The table lists this clonotype with many counts. The chain combines TRBV4-2 with TRBJ2-3; tentative D call: TRBD1 (5 bases). The ends were cut back, 3 bases at V and 8 bases at J, with 12 bases in the middle. Germline-derived CDR1 and CDR2 are LGHNA and YNFKEQ. This CDR3 has 13 residues. CDR3 region: CASSQTDFGTQYF. The CDR3 nucleotides read TGTGCCAGCAGCCAGACAGATTTCGGTACGCAGTATTTT.

The V call is TRBV7-8, the J call TRBJ1-1, with 8 bases identical to TRBD1. V shed 4 bases, J shed 10 bases, and the junction held 14 bases outside the gene matches. The CDR3 runs 15 residues. CDR1 and CDR2 from the germline V gene are SGHVS and FQNEAQ. This chain's CDR3 is CASSSAGTGLAAAFF. The CDR3 DNA is TGTGCCAGCAGCTCAGCCGGGACAGGATTAGCGGCAGCTTTCTTT. Filled out from reference TRBV7-8 and TRBJ1-1, the complete variable domain reads GAGVSQSPRYKVAKRGQDVALRCDPISGHVSLFWYQQALGQGPEFLTYFQNEAQLDKSGLPSDRFFAERPEGSVSTLKIQRTQQEDSAVYLCASSSAGTGLAAAFFGQGTRLTVV.

This chain uses TRBV27 with TRBJ2-1, with D perhaps being TRBD1 or TRBD2 (5 bases each). Trimming took 2 bases from V and 4 from J, leaving 15 bases between them. The germline V gene has CDR1 MNHEY and CDR2 SMNVEV (reference sequence). The CDR3 covers 16 residues. The CDR3 here is CASSLLGVLPYNEQFF. CDR3 sequence (DNA): TGTGCCAGCAGTTTACTGGGGGTCCTCCCTTACAATGAGCAGTTCTTC.